This T cell receptor beta chain derives from a study of shared clonotypes between healthy human individuals. Study information: The study enrolled a couple of women and a few men aged 18 to 49.

In the original processing: As immunoSEQ supplied junction-only sequences (without quality scores), filtering differed. Libraries were prepared by immunoSEQ multiplex PCR; TCRdb keeps only in-frame clonotypes and omits some of them. V, J and clone size derive from that table, while D and trimming were established from the DNA sequence. The profile covers 2 million to 2.5 million clones, with approximately 94% appearing a single time and about 0.39% taken by the ten largest. This clone was seen a handful of times. The identical CDR3 is also encoded by other nucleotide sequences in the sample. V lost 3 bases and J lost 3, with 8 bases in between. Germline CDR1 and CDR2: SQVTM and ANQGSEA. The CDR3 is 12 amino acids.

Sample: naive CD4+ T cells from PBMCs. The sample's subset: CD45RA+ positively selected. The chain uses TRBV29-1 and TRBJ1-1; D remains unclear. The TCR originated in a man in his late teens or twenties in good health. Some clones in this sample may be carry-over from other donors' samples. CDR3 nucleotides: TGCAGCGTTGATCCGGGCTACACTGAAGCTTTCTTT. It yields the protein CSVDPGYTEAFF.